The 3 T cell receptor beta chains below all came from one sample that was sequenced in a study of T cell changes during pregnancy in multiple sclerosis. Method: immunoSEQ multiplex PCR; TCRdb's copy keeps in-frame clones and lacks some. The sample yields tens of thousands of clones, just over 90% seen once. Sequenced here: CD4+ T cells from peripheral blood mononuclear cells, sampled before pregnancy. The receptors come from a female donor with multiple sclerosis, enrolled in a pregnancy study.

The CDR3 DNA is TGTGCCACTTGGGGGGGCTACGAGCAGTACTTC. Protein: CATWGGYEQYF. The chain couples TRBV10-3 to TRBJ2-7; 7 nucleotides align to TRBD2. Germline CDR1 reads ENHRY; CDR2 reads SYGVKD. This CDR3 comprises 11 residues. With 10 bases clipped from V and 3 bases from J, the junction kept 3 bases outside the gene matches.

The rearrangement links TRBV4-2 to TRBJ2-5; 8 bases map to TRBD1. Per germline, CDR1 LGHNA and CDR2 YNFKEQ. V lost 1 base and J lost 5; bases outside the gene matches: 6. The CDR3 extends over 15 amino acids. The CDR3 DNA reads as TGTGCCAGCAGCCAAGCGGGACAGGATGGGGAGACCCAGTACTTC. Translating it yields CASSQAGQDGETQYF.

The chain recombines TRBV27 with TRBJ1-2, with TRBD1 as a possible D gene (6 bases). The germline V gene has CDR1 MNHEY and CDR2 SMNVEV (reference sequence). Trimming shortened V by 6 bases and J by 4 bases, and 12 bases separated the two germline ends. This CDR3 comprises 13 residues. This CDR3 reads CASRDDRRYGYTF. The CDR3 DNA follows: TGTGCCAGCAGGGACGACAGGCGCTATGGCTACACCTTC.